Sequencing of this T cell receptor (beta chain) was carried out in a study of shared clonotypes between healthy human individuals. Whole-study results and caveats: Among donors, the sharing of clonotypes was expected to be influenced by sequencing depth.

Some clones are missing from TCRdb's copy, which holds only in-frame ones; the method was immunoSEQ multiplex PCR. The sample has hundreds of thousands of clones; roughly 98% are singletons. It was CD45RO-negative cells, positively selected for CCR7, that made up naive CD8 cells, with terminally differentiated effector memory CD45RA+ cells excluded. Comment on this clone: What it binds is not known.

The CDR3 has 15 residues. V lost 0 bases to trimming and J lost 1 base, with 12 bases between them. Germline CDR1 GTSNPN, CDR2 SVGIG (reference sequence). The specimen sequenced was naive CD8+ T cells sorted from blood. The gene calls are TRBV30 and TRBJ2-5; D is uncertain. The clonotype was recovered from a young man in good health. This chain's CDR3 is CAWSVPLGSQETQYF. The DNA of the CDR3 is TGTGCCTGGAGTGTACCGCTAGGTAGCCAAGAGACCCAGTACTTC. The full variable domain, its missing parts supplied by reference TRBV30 and TRBJ2-5, is SQTIHQWPATLVQPVGSPLSLECTVEGTSNPNLYWYRQAAGRGLQLLFYSVGIGQISSEVPQNLSASRPQDRQFILSSKKLLLSDSGFYLCAWSVPLGSQETQYFGPGTRLLVL.